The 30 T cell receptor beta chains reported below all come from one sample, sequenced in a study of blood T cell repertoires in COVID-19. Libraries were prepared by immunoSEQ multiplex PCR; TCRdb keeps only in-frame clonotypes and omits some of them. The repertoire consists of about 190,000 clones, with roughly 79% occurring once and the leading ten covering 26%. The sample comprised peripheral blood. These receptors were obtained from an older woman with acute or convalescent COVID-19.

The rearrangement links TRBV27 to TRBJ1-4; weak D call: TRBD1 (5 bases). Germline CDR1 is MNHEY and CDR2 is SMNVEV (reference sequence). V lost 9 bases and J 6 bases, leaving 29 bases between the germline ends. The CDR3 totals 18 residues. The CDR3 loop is CAREDSNGTPSFHEKLFF. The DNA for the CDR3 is TGTGCCAGGGAGGATTCCAATGGGACTCCATCATTCCATGAAAAACTGTTTTTT.

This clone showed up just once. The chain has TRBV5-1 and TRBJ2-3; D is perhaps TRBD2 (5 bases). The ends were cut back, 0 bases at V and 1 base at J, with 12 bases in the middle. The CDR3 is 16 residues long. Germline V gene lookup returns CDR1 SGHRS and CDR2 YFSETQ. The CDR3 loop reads CASSLDGSARTDTQYF. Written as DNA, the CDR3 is TGCGCCAGCAGCTTGGATGGTAGCGCCCGCACAGATACGCAGTATTTT.

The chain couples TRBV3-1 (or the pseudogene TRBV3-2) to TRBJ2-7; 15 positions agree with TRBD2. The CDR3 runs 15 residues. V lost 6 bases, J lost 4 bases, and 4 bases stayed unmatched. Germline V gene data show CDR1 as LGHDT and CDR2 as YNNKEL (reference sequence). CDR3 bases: TGTGCCAGCAGGCTAGGGACTAGCGGGGGGTACGAGCAGTACTTC. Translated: CASRLGTSGGYEQYF.

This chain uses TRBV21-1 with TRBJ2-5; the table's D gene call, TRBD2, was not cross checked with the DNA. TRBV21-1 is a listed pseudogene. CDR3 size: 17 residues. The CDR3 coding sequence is TGTGCCAGCAGCCCCCTAGGAGCGGGGGGATTTCAAGAGACCCAGTACTTC. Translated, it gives CASSPLGAGGFQETQYF.

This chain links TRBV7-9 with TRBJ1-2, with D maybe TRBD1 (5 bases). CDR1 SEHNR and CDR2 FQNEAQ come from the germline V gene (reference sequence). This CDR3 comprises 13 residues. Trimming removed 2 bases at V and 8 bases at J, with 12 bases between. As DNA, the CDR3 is TGTGCCAGCAGCTTATCAGGGTCGGGCGGCTACACCTTC. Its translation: CASSLSGSGGYTF.

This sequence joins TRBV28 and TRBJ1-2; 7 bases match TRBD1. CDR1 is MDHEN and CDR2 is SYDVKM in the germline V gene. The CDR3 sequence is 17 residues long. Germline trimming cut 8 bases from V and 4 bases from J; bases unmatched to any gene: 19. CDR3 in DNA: TGTGCCAGCGGGACCTCGAACAGGGGTATGTGGGTCTATGGCTACACCTTC. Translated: CASGTSNRGMWVYGYTF.

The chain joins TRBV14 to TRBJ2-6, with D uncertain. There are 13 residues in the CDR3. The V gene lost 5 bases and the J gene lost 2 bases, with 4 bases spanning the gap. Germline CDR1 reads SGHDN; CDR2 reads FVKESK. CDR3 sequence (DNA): TGTGCCAGCAGCTACACTGGGGCCAACGTCCTGACTTTC. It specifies CASSYTGANVLTF.

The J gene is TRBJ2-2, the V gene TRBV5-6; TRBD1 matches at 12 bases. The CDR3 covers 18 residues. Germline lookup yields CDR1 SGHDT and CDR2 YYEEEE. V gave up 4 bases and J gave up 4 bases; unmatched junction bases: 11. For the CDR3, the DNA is TGTGCCAGCAGCCCTCCCTGGGGGACAGGGGGCGGCACCGGGGAGCTGTTTTTT. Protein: CASSPPWGTGGGTGELFF.

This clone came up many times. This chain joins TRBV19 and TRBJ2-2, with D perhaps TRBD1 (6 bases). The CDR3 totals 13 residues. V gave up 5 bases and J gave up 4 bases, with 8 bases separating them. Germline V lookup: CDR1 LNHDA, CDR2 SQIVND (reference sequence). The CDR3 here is CASSHRVTGELFF. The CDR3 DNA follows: TGTGCCAGTAGTCACAGGGTCACCGGGGAGCTGTTTTTT.

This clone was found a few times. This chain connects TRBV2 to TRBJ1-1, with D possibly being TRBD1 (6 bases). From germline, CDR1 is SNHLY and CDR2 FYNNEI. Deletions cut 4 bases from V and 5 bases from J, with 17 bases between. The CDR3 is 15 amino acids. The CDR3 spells CASSARGGGGTEAFF. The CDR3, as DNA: TGTGCCAGCAGTGCCCGAGGGGGGGGTGGGACTGAAGCTTTCTTT.

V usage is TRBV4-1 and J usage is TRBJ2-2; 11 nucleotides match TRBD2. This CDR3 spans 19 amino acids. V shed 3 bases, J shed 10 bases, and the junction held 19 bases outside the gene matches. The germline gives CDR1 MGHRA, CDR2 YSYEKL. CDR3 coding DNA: TGCGCCAGCAGCCACGACCCCCTGACTAGCGGGAAGACCGGCGTGGAGCTGTTTTTT. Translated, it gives CASSHDPLTSGKTGVELFF.

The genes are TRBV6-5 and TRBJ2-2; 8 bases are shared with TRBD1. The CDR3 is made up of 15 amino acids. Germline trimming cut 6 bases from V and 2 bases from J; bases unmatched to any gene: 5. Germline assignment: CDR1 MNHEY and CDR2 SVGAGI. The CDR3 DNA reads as TGTGCCAGCAGGAAGGACAGGGTTAACACCGGGGAGCTGTTTTTT. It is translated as CASRKDRVNTGELFF.

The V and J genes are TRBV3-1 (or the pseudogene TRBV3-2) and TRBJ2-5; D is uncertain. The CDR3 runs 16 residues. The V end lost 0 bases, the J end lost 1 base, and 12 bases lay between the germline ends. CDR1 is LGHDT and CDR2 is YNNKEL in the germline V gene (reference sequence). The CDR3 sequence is CASSQDRWAGQETQYF. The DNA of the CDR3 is TGTGCCAGCAGCCAAGATAGATGGGCAGGCCAAGAGACCCAGTACTTC.

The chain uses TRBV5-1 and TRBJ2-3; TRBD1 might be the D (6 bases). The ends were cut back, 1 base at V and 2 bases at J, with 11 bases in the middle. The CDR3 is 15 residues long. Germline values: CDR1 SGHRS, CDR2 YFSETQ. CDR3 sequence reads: CASSLQQGPTDTQYF. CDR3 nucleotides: TGCGCCAGCAGCTTGCAACAGGGTCCCACAGATACGCAGTATTTT.

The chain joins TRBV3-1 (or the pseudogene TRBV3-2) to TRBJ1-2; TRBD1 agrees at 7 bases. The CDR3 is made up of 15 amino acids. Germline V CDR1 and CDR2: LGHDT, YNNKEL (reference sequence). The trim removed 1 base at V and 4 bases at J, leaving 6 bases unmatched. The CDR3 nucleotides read TGTGCCAGCAGCCAAGGACAGGGTATGGTCTATGGCTACACCTTC. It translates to CASSQGQGMVYGYTF.

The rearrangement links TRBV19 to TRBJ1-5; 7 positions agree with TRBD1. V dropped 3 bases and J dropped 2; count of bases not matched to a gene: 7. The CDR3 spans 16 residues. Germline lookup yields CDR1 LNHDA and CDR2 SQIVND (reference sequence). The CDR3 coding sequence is TGTGCCAGTAGTATTTTATACGGGACAGGCAATCAGCCCCAGCATTTT. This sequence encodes CASSILYGTGNQPQHF.

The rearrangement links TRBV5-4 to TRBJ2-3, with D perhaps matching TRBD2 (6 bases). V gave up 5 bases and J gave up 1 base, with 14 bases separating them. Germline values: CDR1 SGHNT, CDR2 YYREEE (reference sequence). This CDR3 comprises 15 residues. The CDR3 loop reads CASRRGFQGTDTQYF. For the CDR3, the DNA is TGTGCCAGCAGACGGGGGTTCCAAGGCACAGATACGCAGTATTTT.

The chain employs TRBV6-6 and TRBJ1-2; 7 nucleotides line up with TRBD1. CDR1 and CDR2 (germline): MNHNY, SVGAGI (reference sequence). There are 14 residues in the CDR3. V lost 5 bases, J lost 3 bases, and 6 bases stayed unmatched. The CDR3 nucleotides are TGTGCCAGCAGTGGAGGGGGCAGCGACTATGGCTACACCTTC. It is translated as CASSGGGSDYGYTF.

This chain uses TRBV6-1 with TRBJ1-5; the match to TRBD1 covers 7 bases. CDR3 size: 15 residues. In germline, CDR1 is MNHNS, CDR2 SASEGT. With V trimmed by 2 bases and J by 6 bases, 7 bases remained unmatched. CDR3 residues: CASSEIGGGGQPQHF. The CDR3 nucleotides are TGTGCCAGCAGTGAAATCGGAGGGGGCGGTCAGCCCCAGCATTTT.

CDR3 nucleotide sequence: TGCAGCGTTGAAGGACTAGCGGGAAGCACAGATACGCAGTATTTT. This sequence encodes CSVEGLAGSTDTQYF. The chain couples TRBV29-1 to TRBJ2-3; the match to TRBD2 covers 11 bases. Germline CDR1 reads SQVTM; CDR2 reads ANQGSEA. Trimming at V came to 1 base and at J to 0 bases, leaving 0 bases not matched to a gene. The CDR3 covers 15 residues.

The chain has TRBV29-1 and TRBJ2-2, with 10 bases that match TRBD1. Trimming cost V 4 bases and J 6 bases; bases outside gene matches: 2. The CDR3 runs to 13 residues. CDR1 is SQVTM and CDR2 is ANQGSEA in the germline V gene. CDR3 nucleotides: TGCAGCGTTGGGACAGGGGGGGCCGGGGAGCTGTTTTTT. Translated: CSVGTGGAGELFF.

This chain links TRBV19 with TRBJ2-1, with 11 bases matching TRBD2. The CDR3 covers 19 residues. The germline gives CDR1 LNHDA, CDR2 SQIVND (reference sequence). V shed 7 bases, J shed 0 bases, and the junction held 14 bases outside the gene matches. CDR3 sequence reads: CASTSLAGGLYGSYNEQFF. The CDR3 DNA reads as TGTGCCAGTACAAGTCTAGCGGGAGGACTCTACGGCTCCTACAATGAGCAGTTCTTC.

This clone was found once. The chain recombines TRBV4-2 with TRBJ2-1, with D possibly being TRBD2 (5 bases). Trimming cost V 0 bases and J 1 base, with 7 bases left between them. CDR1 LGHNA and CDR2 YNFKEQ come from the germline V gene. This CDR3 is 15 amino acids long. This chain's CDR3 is CASSQDEGSYNEQFF. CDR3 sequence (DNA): TGTGCCAGCAGCCAAGATGAGGGATCCTACAATGAGCAGTTCTTC.

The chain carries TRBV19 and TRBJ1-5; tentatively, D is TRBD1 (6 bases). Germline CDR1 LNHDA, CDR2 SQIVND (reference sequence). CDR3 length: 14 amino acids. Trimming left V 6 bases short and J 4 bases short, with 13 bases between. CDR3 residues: CASSDTGRNQPQHF. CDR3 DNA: TGTGCCAGTAGCGATACAGGGCGGAATCAGCCCCAGCATTTT.

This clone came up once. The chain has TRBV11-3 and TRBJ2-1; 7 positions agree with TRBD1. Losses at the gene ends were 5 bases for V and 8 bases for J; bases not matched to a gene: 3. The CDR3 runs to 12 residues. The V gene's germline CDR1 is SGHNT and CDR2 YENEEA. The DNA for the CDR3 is TGTGCCAGCAGCGCAGGGGGATATGAGCAGTTCTTC. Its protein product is CASSAGGYEQFF.

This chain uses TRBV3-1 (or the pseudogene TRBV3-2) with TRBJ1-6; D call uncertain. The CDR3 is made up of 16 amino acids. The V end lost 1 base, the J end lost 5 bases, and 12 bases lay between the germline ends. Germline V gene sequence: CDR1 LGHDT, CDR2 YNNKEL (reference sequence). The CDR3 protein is CASSQASQKNNSPLHF. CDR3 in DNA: TGTGCCAGCAGCCAAGCCTCACAGAAAAATAATTCACCCCTCCACTTT.

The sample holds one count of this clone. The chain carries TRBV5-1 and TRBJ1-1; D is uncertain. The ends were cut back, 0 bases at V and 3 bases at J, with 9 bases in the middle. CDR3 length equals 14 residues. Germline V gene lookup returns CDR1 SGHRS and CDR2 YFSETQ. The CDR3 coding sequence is TGCGCCAGCAGCTTGGAACGGCAGGACACTGAAGCTTTCTTT. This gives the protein CASSLERQDTEAFF. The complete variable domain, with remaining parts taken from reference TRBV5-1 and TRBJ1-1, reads KAGVTQTPRYLIKTRGQQVTLSCSPISGHRSVSWYQQTPGQGLQFLFEYFSETQRNKGNFPGRFSGRQFSNSRSEMNVSTLELGDSALYLCASSLERQDTEAFFGQGTRLTVV.

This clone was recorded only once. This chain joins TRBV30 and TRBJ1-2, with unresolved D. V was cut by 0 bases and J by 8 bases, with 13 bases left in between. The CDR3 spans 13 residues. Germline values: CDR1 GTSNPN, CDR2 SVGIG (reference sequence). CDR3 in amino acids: CAWSVRVRDGYTF. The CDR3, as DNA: TGTGCCTGGAGTGTACGGGTTAGAGACGGCTACACCTTC.

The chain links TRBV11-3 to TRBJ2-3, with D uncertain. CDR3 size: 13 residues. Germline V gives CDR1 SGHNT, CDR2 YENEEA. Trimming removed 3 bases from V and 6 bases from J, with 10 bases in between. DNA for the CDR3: TGTGCCAGCAGCTTCACAGCTCGGGATACGCAGTATTTT. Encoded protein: CASSFTARDTQYF.

The CDR3 DNA is TGTGCCAGCAGTTACGTAGGGGGCGAGGGTGGCGGCTACACCTTC. It is translated as CASSYVGGEGGGYTF. J is TRBJ1-2 and V is TRBV6-6; 7 nucleotides line up with TRBD1. Looked up from germline, CDR1 is MNHNY and CDR2 is SVGAGI (reference sequence). Losses at the gene ends were 2 bases for V and 8 bases for J; bases not matched to a gene: 11. The CDR3 covers 15 residues.